The subject of this entry is one T cell receptor beta chain. This entry belongs to a study of blood T cell repertoires in COVID-19. Background on the study: Sites in the United States, Italy and Spain provided acute and convalescent COVID-19 samples. PBMCs, B-cell-depleted T cells, or T cells provided the cDNA or gDNA that made up the material.

As processed by the authors: Estimated nucleated cell counts came from reference gene primer amplification. Using immunoSEQ multiplex PCR, the repertoire was profiled, and TCRdb retains in-frame clones only, with some absent. The V and J calls and clone size come from that table; D and trimming were worked out from the DNA. Here the sample spans approximately 470,000 clones, approximately 85% being singletons. V lost 7 bases, J lost 2 bases, and 7 bases lay in between. The CDR3 has 12 residues. Germline CDR1 and CDR2: SGHVS and FQNEAQ. Sequenced material: peripheral blood. The chain combines TRBV7-8 with TRBJ2-3; tentative D call: TRBD2 (5 bases). The sequence derives from a human donor in a cohort sampled during active COVID-19. DNA of the CDR3: TGTGCCAGCACGACTACCACAGATACGCAGTATTTT. This codes for CASTTTTDTQYF.